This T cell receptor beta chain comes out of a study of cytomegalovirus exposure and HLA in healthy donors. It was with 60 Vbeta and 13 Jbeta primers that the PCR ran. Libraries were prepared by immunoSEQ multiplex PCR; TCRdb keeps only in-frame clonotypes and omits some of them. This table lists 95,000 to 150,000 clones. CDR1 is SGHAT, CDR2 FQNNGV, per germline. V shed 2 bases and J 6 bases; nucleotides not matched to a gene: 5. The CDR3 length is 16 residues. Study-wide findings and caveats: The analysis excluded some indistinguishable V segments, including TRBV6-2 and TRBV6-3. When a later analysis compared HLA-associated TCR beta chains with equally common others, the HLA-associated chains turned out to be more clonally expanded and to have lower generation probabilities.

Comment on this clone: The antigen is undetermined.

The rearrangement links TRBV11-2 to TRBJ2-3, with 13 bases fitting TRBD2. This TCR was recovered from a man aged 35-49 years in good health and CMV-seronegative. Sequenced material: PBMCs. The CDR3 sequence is CASSLRTSGSPDTQYF. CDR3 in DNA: TGTGCCAGCAGCTTAAGGACTAGCGGGAGCCCCGATACGCAGTATTTT.